Below, one T cell receptor beta chain is given with its context. As processed by the authors: Estimated nucleated cell counts came from reference gene primer amplification. Sequencing was performed with immunoSEQ multiplex PCR; in TCRdb, only in-frame clones are kept and a portion is missing. V, J and clone size are those of that table, while D and trimming were read from the DNA. The top ten clones hold about 4.5% of a sample with around 450,000 clones, more than 85% of them seen once. The CDR3 consists of 15 residues. V dropped 0 bases and J dropped 10 bases, with 18 bases sitting between them. Germline V lookup: CDR1 MNHEY, CDR2 SVGEGT. These data originate in a study of blood T cell repertoires in COVID-19.

The V gene is TRBV6-2 or TRBV6-3, the J gene TRBJ1-2, with D maybe TRBD1 (5 bases). This receptor was identified in a woman aged 25 to 39 with acute or convalescent COVID-19. The source material was peripheral blood. CDR3 coding DNA: TGTGCCAGCAGTTACTCGACAGAAATCAGGCCAGACTACACCTTC. This translates into CASSYSTEIRPDYTF.